Below, one TCR beta chain is given with its context. Its antigen is still unknown. A linear amplification protocol produced the TCR libraries from around 500 ng of total RNA. TCRdb analysed the reads with MiXCR anew, one entry per CDR3 protein. There are approximately 200,000 distinct CDR3 sequences in the sample; about 74% occur only once, and less than 2.5% lies in the top ten. These data are taken from a study of healthy donors' naive CD4 and CD8 T cells. Naive CD4+ cells were sorted as CD4+CD8-CD45RO-CD45RA+; naive CD8+ as CD8+CD4-CD45RA+CD27bright. Study results and limitations: Positive CDR3 charge linked to CD4+ cells, negative to CD8+ cells. The study did not address homeostatic proliferation effects in naive T cells.

This CDR3 has 14 amino acids. CDR1 is SQVTM, CDR2 ANQGSEA, per germline. Trimming cost V 4 bases and J 8 bases, with 17 bases left between them. Sequenced material: naive CD4+ and CD8+ T cells sorted from blood, pooled from several donors. The chain combines TRBV29-1 with TRBJ2-2, with D possibly matching TRBD1 (6 bases). The sequence came from a pool of human donors in good health; the sample pools cells from several healthy donors. CDR3: CSVAWGPSWGELFF. Written as DNA, the CDR3 is TGCAGCGTTGCGTGGGGGCCCAGCTGGGGGGAGCTGTTTTTT.